Sequencing of this TCR beta chain was carried out in a study of T cells in Graves' hyperthyroidism and ophthalmopathy (dated by TCRdb to between 2018 and 2021). Regarding the complete study: Peripheral blood was collected at initial diagnosis, before any treatment. The study also compared thyroid tissue and blood T-cell repertoires from more than five Graves' hyperthyroidism patients. According to the paper, TCR Vbeta CDR3 sequencing was carried out on approximately 140 peripheral blood samples, which came from under 50 ophthalmopathy, under 85 hyperthyroidism and roughly 17 progressor patients. A discovery cohort of approximately 97 patients, 43 with Graves' ophthalmopathy and approximately 57 with stable Graves' hyperthyroidism, was used to find distinguishing TCR V-J signatures. After sampling, hyperthyroidism patients received methimazole starting at 30 mg daily, and ophthalmopathy patients received high-dose intravenous methylprednisolone. For training and testing, the roughly 100 patients in the discovery cohort were randomly divided in a 7:3 ratio. Prospective prediction of ophthalmopathy was tested in an independent validation cohort consisting of 18 to 20 hyperthyroidism patients and approximately 16 patients who later progressed to ophthalmopathy.

TCR beta CDR3 regions were amplified from RNA transcripts. The first round of RT-PCR for the TCR CDR3 was performed with the HTBI primer set and the Qiagen OneStep RT-PCR kit. Libraries were constructed in a second round of multiplex PCR, after which size selection and purification were carried out. The libraries were sequenced on an Illumina HiSeq2000 using paired-end 100 bp reads. As for the original processing: SOAPnuke was used to process the raw data, removing reads that contained adapters or uncalled bases, had a mean Phred below 15, or lacked an exact match to the constant primer or identifier. COPE v1.2.5 was used to merge high-quality paired reads, and clonotypes were defined as unique nucleotide sequences. MiTCR v1.1 was used to align the clonotypes against IMGT TRBV, TRBD and TRBJ reference segments. The analysis included only V-J combinations with a frequency above 0.0001, which together covered 99.2% of the repertoires. A TCS score was defined as the ratio of F50 (clonal expansion) to E x V (chaos), with BLOSUM62-based TCRdist applied between CDR3 peptides within each V-J. Welch's t-statistics and random forest reduced just over 500 V-J features to 10 to 15, which were used in a naive Bayes classifier (R e1071). TCRdb reanalyzed the raw reads on its own, using fastp at Q25 for trimming and MiXCR for clone calling, and kept in-frame beta chains. Entries that share a CDR3 protein sequence are merged under the most common genes and DNA. These V and J calls originate from TCRdb's pipeline instead of the authors' own analysis. The sample includes around 600,000 distinct CDR3 sequences, with approximately 14% observed a single time. The ten biggest clones cover approximately 7.4% of the sample.

Stable Graves' hyperthyroidism was defined as the absence of progression to ophthalmopathy over 18 months of follow-up. The hyperthyroidism patients were between 18 and 65 years old and newly diagnosed, with a disease duration of less than 2 months. Patients with uncontrolled infections, other autoimmune diseases, pregnancy or lactation were excluded. Clinical symptoms, serum thyroxine and TRAb, thyroid ultrasound, and orbital computed tomography formed the basis for the diagnoses. PBMCs were isolated from 7.5 to 10 ml of fresh peripheral blood by Ficoll-Paque density gradient centrifugation. Total RNA was extracted using Trizol reagent, and RNA quality was assessed on an Agilent 2100 Bioanalyzer. V is trimmed back by 5 bases and J by 4 bases, and the junction contains 4 bases that no gene match accounts for. Spanning cysteine to phenylalanine, the CDR3 consists of 15 amino acids. The entry retains the CDR3 DNA only, 45 bases that are in frame from base 1. The germline V gene specifies LGHNT as CDR1 and FRNRAP as CDR2.

Overall results and qualifications from the work: In validation, progression to ophthalmopathy was predicted by the model with about 70% sensitivity and 72% to 85% specificity, a median of roughly 6.4 months before onset. Most expanded thyroid clonotypes (frequency above 0.001) were also found in blood, which suggests that blood repertoires may mirror thyroid immune responses. A model built on a 13 V-J signature distinguished ophthalmopathy from stable hyperthyroidism, reaching around 88% sensitivity and under 84% specificity in cross-validation and 80%/75% in testing. Sample size was not statistically predetermined, and investigators were not blinded to group allocation.

A few counts support this clonotype. Its antigen is currently not known. There are no base qualities to consult, and no much larger clone falls within one base. The sequencing sample was made of blood. The TCR originated in a woman in her thirties with Graves' hyperthyroidism. Rearrangement joined TRBV12-5 to TRBJ2-1, with 11 bases aligning to TRBD2. The CDR3 is CASGAGTSGYNEQFF. Here is the DNA: TGTGCTAGTGGTGCCGGGACTAGCGGTTACAATGAGCAGTTCTTC.